A selection of T cell receptor beta chains follows, all from one sample in a study of blood T cell repertoires in COVID-19. Sequencing used immunoSEQ multiplex PCR; TCRdb keeps in-frame clones, though not all of them. The sample consists of over 300,000 clones, 70% to 90% of them appearing once. The material sequenced was PBMCs or T cells enriched from blood (not recorded which). All receptors come from a man aged 25-45 years who had recovered from COVID-19. CDR3s include the opening cysteine and the closing phenylalanine or tryptophan. The D gene is left open where the match is weak. Clone sizes are given selectively: once, few, many, or a class where the clone is expanded.

>-|TRBV11-2|-|TRBJ1-1
CASSRSGERGTEAFF
TGTGCCAGCAGCAGATCGGGGGAGAGAGGGACTGAAGCTTTCTTT
>TRBD1|TRBV7-9|-|TRBJ1-1
CASSLGQGNTEAFF
TGTGCCAGCAGCTTAGGACAGGGGAACACTGAAGCTTTCTTT
>TRBD1|TRBV5-5|-|TRBJ2-2
CASSSYLRDRKNTGELFF
TGTGCCAGCAGCTCGTATCTCCGGGACAGAAAGAACACCGGGGAGCTGTTTTTT
>TRBD2|TRBV7-3|-|TRBJ2-3
CASSPWAVRSGGTDTQYF
TGTGCCAGCAGCCCTTGGGCAGTTAGGAGCGGGGGCACAGATACGCAGTATTTT
>-|TRBV4-1|once|TRBJ1-2
CASSKDSFGYGYTF
TGCGCCAGCAGCAAGGACAGCTTCGGCTATGGCTACACCTTC
>-|TRBV2|-|TRBJ1-2
CASSVGRGGINGYTF
TGTGCCAGCAGTGTTGGAAGGGGAGGTATAAATGGCTACACCTTC
>-|TRBV19|-|TRBJ1-1
CASSTTVDTEAFF
TGTGCCAGTAGCACAACAGTGGACACTGAAGCTTTCTTT
>TRBD1|TRBV6-5|-|TRBJ1-2
CASSSTGRWGYTF
TGTGCCAGCAGTTCGACAGGGCGGTGGGGCTACACCTTC
>-|TRBV5-4|-|TRBJ1-3
CASSLAHQSGNTIYF
TGTGCCAGCAGCTTGGCTCACCAGTCTGGAAACACCATATATTTT
>-|TRBV6-4|-|TRBJ1-3
CASRRVPGNTIYF
TGTGCCAGCAGGAGGGTTCCTGGAAACACCATATATTTT
>TRBD2|TRBV2|-|TRBJ2-2
CASSVLAGGAGELFF
TGTGCCAGCAGTGTCCTAGCGGGGGGGGCCGGGGAGCTGTTTTTT
>TRBD1|TRBV2|once|TRBJ1-2
CASRGTGAVYGYTF
TGTGCCAGCAGGGGGACAGGGGCTGTTTATGGCTACACCTTC
>TRBD1|TRBV6-6|-|TRBJ1-5
CASSPGQGLVFQPQHF
TGTGCCAGCAGTCCGGGACAGGGACTCGTGTTTCAGCCCCAGCATTTT
>-|TRBV6-5|-|TRBJ2-7
CATSTRGEQYF
TGTGCCACCTCAACTCGGGGCGAGCAGTACTTC
>-|TRBV9|-|TRBJ2-3
CASSVDGHPTDTQYF
TGTGCCAGCAGCGTAGATGGCCACCCCACAGATACGCAGTATTTT
>TRBD1|TRBV12-5|-|TRBJ2-3
CASGSGQGTDTQYF
TGTGCTAGTGGTTCGGGACAGGGGACAGATACGCAGTATTTT
>TRBD1|TRBV5-4|-|TRBJ1-2
CASSTDRGAGYTF
TGTGCCAGCAGCACCGACAGGGGCGCTGGCTACACCTTC
>TRBD1|TRBV6-5|-|TRBJ2-7
CASSYTGQGGYEQYF
TGTGCCAGCAGTTACACGGGACAGGGGGGTTACGAGCAGTACTTC
>-|TRBV3-1/TRBV3-2|-|TRBJ1-3
CASSDRGSGNTIYF
TGTGCCAGCAGCGACCGGGGATCTGGAAACACCATATATTTT
>-|TRBV5-4|once|TRBJ2-2
CASSQNQGYTGELFF
TGTGCCAGCAGCCAGAATCAGGGATACACCGGGGAGCTGTTTTTT
>TRBD1|TRBV7-9|-|TRBJ1-2
CASSLGTGAHGYTF
TGTGCCAGCAGCCTTGGGACAGGGGCGCATGGCTACACCTTC
>TRBD2|TRBV6-5|few|TRBJ2-3
CASSYRRGGSDTQYF
TGTGCCAGCAGTTACCGGCGGGGGGGCTCAGATACGCAGTATTTT
>-|TRBV19|-|TRBJ1-5
CASSIPGENQPQHF
TGTGCCAGTAGTATCCCGGGGGAGAATCAGCCCCAGCATTTT
>TRBD1|TRBV18|-|TRBJ1-1
CASSPRTGTGGMNTEAFF
TGTGCCAGCTCACCTAGGACAGGGACCGGAGGAATGAACACTGAAGCTTTCTTT
>-|TRBV7-3|-|TRBJ1-4
CASSLIRQGREKLFF
TGTGCCAGCAGCTTAATACGGCAGGGGCGAGAAAAACTGTTTTTT
>TRBD1|TRBV5-5|-|TRBJ1-5
CASGGTGAPGEPQHF
TGTGCCAGCGGGGGGACAGGGGCGCCCGGGGAGCCCCAGCATTTT
>-|TRBV5-8|few|TRBJ2-7
CASSWALEQYF
TGTGCCAGCAGTTGGGCCTTGGAGCAGTACTTC
>-|TRBV6-5|-|TRBJ1-2
CASSSYGGSIGYTF
TGTGCCAGCAGTTCCTACGGTGGGAGCATTGGCTACACCTTC
>-|TRBV27|few|TRBJ1-2
CASSRGGNYGYTF
TGTGCCAGCAGTCGGGGGGGCAACTATGGCTACACCTTC
>-|TRBV27|-|TRBJ2-3
CASSLFGKGTDTQYF
TGTGCCAGCAGTTTATTCGGGAAAGGCACAGATACGCAGTATTTT
>TRBD1|TRBV27|-|TRBJ2-7
CATHGQGTTYEQYF
TGTGCCACCCACGGACAGGGGACTACCTACGAGCAGTACTTC
>-|TRBV5-1|few|TRBJ2-3
CASSLYRASTDTQYF
TGCGCCAGCAGCTTATACAGAGCTAGCACAGATACGCAGTATTTT
>-|TRBV2|-|TRBJ1-2
CASMGRGYGYTF
TGTGCCAGCATGGGGAGGGGGTATGGCTACACCTTC
>-|TRBV25-1|-|TRBJ1-1
CASSEPGGFLSTEAFF
TGTGCCAGCAGTGAGCCCGGAGGGTTTTTGAGCACTGAAGCTTTCTTT
>-|TRBV11-2|-|TRBJ2-3
CASSLQGMGTDTQYF
TGTGCCAGCAGCCTACAGGGCATGGGAACAGATACGCAGTATTTT
>TRBD1|TRBV18|-|TRBJ1-5
CASSPYGGGGNQPQHF
TGTGCCAGCTCACCTTACGGAGGGGGCGGCAATCAGCCCCAGCATTTT
>-|TRBV11-3|-|TRBJ2-2
CASGLGLNTGELFF
TGTGCCAGCGGGCTTGGCTTGAACACCGGGGAGCTGTTTTTT
>-|TRBV19|-|TRBJ1-4
CASSLGDNTISKLFF
TGTGCCAGTAGTTTGGGGGACAACACCATTTCAAAACTGTTTTTT
>-|TRBV4-1|-|TRBJ2-5
CASSQGPRAQETQYF
TGCGCCAGCAGCCAAGGCCCCAGGGCCCAAGAGACCCAGTACTTC
>-|TRBV14|-|TRBJ2-5
CASSQVRSETQYF
TGTGCCAGCAGCCAAGTGAGGAGTGAGACCCAGTACTTC
>-|TRBV30|-|TRBJ1-6
CAWSRRQIGDSPLHF
TGTGCCTGGAGTCGTAGACAGATAGGCGATTCACCCCTCCACTTT
>TRBD2|TRBV23-1|few|TRBJ2-3
CASSHCPLAGETTDTQYF
TGCGCCAGCAGTCATTGCCCACTAGCGGGGGAGACCACAGATACGCAGTATTTT
>-|TRBV29-1|-|TRBJ2-2
CSVDRANTGELFF
TGCAGCGTTGACAGGGCGAACACCGGGGAGCTGTTTTTT
>-|TRBV30|-|TRBJ1-5
CAWSGQRNQPQHF
TGTGCCTGGAGCGGACAGAGGAATCAGCCCCAGCATTTT
>TRBD2|TRBV9|few|TRBJ2-3
CASSVEAGGSTDTQYF
TGTGCCAGCAGCGTAGAGGCGGGGGGGAGCACAGATACGCAGTATTTT
>-|TRBV30|few|TRBJ1-3
CAWIVRADSGNTIYF
TGTGCCTGGATTGTCAGGGCCGACTCTGGAAACACCATATATTTT
>TRBD1|TRBV7-2|-|TRBJ1-5
CASSGDRVQPQHF
TGTGCCAGCAGCGGGGACAGGGTTCAGCCCCAGCATTTT
>-|TRBV29-1|-|TRBJ1-5
CSVEDHRQGCEPSNQPQHF
TGCAGCGTTGAAGATCACAGGCAGGGCTGCGAGCCGAGCAATCAGCCCCAGCATTTT
>-|TRBV19|-|TRBJ1-1
CASKQGLWVTEAFF
TGTGCCAGTAAGCAGGGGCTTTGGGTCACTGAAGCTTTCTTT
>TRBD1|TRBV19|-|TRBJ1-2
CASRDRGPGYTF
TGTGCCAGTAGGGACAGGGGGCCTGGCTACACCTTC
>TRBD1|TRBV6-5|-|TRBJ1-1
CASSRRDRANRAFF
TGTGCCAGCAGTCGTCGGGACAGGGCCAATCGAGCTTTCTTT
>-|TRBV6-5|-|TRBJ1-2
CASRPGGNYGYTF
TGTGCCAGCCGGCCGGGGGGTAACTATGGCTACACCTTC
>-|TRBV6-5|-|TRBJ1-1
CASRSDSRRAFF
TGTGCCAGCAGGAGCGACAGCAGAAGAGCTTTCTTT
>TRBD1|TRBV3-1/TRBV3-2|-|TRBJ1-2
CASSRGQATNYGYTF
TGTGCCAGCAGCCGAGGACAGGCCACCAACTATGGCTACACCTTC